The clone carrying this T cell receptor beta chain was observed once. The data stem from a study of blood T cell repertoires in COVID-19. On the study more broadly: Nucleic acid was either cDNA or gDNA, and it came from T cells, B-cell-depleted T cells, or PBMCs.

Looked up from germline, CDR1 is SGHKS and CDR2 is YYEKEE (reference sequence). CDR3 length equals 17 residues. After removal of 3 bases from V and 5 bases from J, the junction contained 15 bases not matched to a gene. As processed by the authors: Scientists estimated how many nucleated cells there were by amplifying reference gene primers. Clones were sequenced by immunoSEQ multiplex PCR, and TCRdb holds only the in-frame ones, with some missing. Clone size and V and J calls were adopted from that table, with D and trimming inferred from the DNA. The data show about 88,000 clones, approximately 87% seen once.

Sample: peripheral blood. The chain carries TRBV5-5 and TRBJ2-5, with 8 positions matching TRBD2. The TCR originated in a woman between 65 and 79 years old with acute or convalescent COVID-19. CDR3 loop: CASSSPVRREGDETQYF. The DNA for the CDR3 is TGTGCCAGCAGCTCGCCTGTTCGTCGGGAGGGGGATGAGACCCAGTACTTC.